This T cell receptor (beta chain) originates from a study of T cell repertoires in cytomegalovirus infection. This CDR3 has 12 residues. Trimming stripped 8 bases from V and 4 bases from J, with 11 bases between. Comment on this clonotype: Its antigen is not identified.

TCRdb called the reads again in MiXCR, with one record for every CDR3 protein. The repertoire includes about 920,000 distinct CDR3 sequences, roughly 30% of them detected once, and over 11% sits in the top ten. The TCR comes from a human donor in good health (CMV status not recorded). Some clones in this sample may be carry-over from other donors' samples. The sequencing here drew on cultured CD8+ T cells from PBMCs, taken from culture after CMV antigen stimulation. V gene TRBV12-3 or TRBV12-4 combines with J gene TRBJ1-2; D possibly corresponds to TRBD1 (5 bases). CDR3 sequence reads: CASWAGLYGYTF. In DNA form, the CDR3 reads TGTGCCAGCTGGGCGGGGCTCTATGGCTACACCTTC.